This entry lists 20 T cell receptor beta chains sequenced from one sample in a study of blood T cell repertoires in COVID-19. Some clones are missing from TCRdb's copy, which holds only in-frame ones; the method was immunoSEQ multiplex PCR. The table has 90,000 to 120,000 clones, about 90% seen once. Source material: peripheral blood. The receptors were sampled from a man aged 40-50 years with active or convalescent COVID-19.

This clone was seen just once. The rearrangement links TRBV9 to TRBJ1-1, with 9 bases aligning to TRBD1. In germline, CDR1 is SGDLS, CDR2 YYNGEE. CDR3 size: 15 residues. V shed 3 bases and J 3 bases; nucleotides not matched to a gene: 6. In DNA form, the CDR3 reads TGTGCCAGCAGCGCGGGACAGGGTCCGGACACTGAAGCTTTCTTT. Its protein product is CASSAGQGPDTEAFF.

V is TRBV7-9 and J is TRBJ2-2; 7 positions match TRBD1. The CDR3 consists of 16 residues. J lost 6 bases, V lost 2 bases, and 9 bases had no gene match. CDR1 is SEHNR and CDR2 is FQNEAQ in the germline V gene (reference sequence). The CDR3 here is CASSLLGTAAAGELFF. In DNA, the CDR3 is TGTGCCAGCAGCTTACTGGGGACAGCCGCCGCCGGGGAGCTGTTTTTT. Combining the CDR3 with reference TRBV7-9 and TRBJ2-2 gives the whole variable domain DTGVSQNPRHKITKRGQNVTFRCDPISEHNRLYWYRQTLGQGPEFLTYFQNEAQLEKSRLLSDRFSAERPKGSFSTLEIQRTEQGDSAMYLCASSLLGTAAAGELFFGEGSRLTVL.

The chain combines TRBV18 with TRBJ1-2; D gene uncertain. With 2 bases removed from V and 2 bases from J, the gap between germline ends came to 9 bases. Germline V CDR1 and CDR2: KGHSH, LQKENI. The CDR3 is 14 amino acids. CDR3 protein: CASSPEQLNYGYTF. For the CDR3, the DNA is TGTGCCAGCTCACCAGAACAGCTAAACTATGGCTACACCTTC.

The gene calls are TRBV2 and TRBJ1-2; perhaps TRBD1 as D (5 bases). The CDR3 is 16 residues long. Germline CDR1 SNHLY, CDR2 FYNNEI. Between the trimmed V and J ends, which lost 11 bases and 2 bases, there was a span of 24 bases. CDR3 DNA sequence: TGTGCCGTCAACCCGGGACTCTTCTCTGGCAACTATGGCTACACCTTC. Residues: CAVNPGLFSGNYGYTF.

The chain employs TRBV2 and TRBJ1-5, with 7 bases matching TRBD1. This CDR3 is built from 14 residues. In germline, CDR1 is SNHLY, CDR2 FYNNEI. V shed 6 bases and J 9 bases; nucleotides not matched to a gene: 11. The chain's CDR3 is CASRERQGGRPQHF. The CDR3 DNA reads as TGTGCCAGCAGAGAAAGACAGGGTGGAAGGCCCCAGCATTTT.

The chain joins TRBV2 to TRBJ2-1; 8 positions match TRBD2. The CDR3 has 15 residues. The J segment lost 2 bases and the V segment lost 4 bases, leaving 4 bases of the junction unmatched. In germline, CDR1 is SNHLY, CDR2 FYNNEI. The CDR3 coding sequence is TGTGCCAGCAGTGTAGCGGGACTAACCTACAATGAGCAGTTCTTC. Translating it yields CASSVAGLTYNEQFF.

The chain has TRBV7-2 and TRBJ2-3, with D tentatively TRBD1 (6 bases). The V gene lost 5 bases and the J gene lost 0 bases, with 12 bases spanning the gap. This CDR3 is built from 15 residues. CDR1 and CDR2 (germline): SGHTA, FQGNSA. The CDR3 spells CASSKQGPSTDTQYF. For the CDR3, the DNA is TGTGCCAGCAGCAAACAGGGCCCTAGCACAGATACGCAGTATTTT.

The J gene is TRBJ2-2, the V gene TRBV6-4; D not resolved. The germline V and J ends were trimmed by 6 bases and 4 bases, with 15 bases remaining between them. The germline gives CDR1 MRHNA, CDR2 SNTAGT. The CDR3 has 15 amino acids. CDR3 sequence: CASSSGLSSTGELFF. In DNA, the CDR3 is TGTGCCAGCAGCTCAGGATTATCGAGCACCGGGGAGCTGTTTTTT.

This chain connects TRBV30 to TRBJ1-2; D perhaps matches TRBD1 (6 bases). Per the germline V gene, CDR1 is GTSNPN and CDR2 is SVGIG (reference sequence). The CDR3 totals 14 residues. Trimming removed 4 bases at V and 6 bases at J, with 18 bases between. The chain's CDR3 is CAWTGTTRMDGYTF. In DNA, the CDR3 is TGTGCCTGGACTGGGACAACTCGGATGGATGGCTACACCTTC.

This rearrangement joins TRBV5-6 to TRBJ2-7; TRBD1 aligns across 9 bases. Per the germline V gene, CDR1 is SGHDT and CDR2 is YYEEEE. The CDR3 runs to 16 residues. Trimming at V came to 0 bases and at J to 1 base, leaving 5 bases not matched to a gene. DNA of the CDR3: TGTGCCAGCAGCTTGGAGGGGACAGGGCGGTCCTACGAGCAGTACTTC. Translated: CASSLEGTGRSYEQYF.

The genes are TRBV9 and TRBJ1-2; 9 nucleotides agree with TRBD1. The CDR3 length is 13 residues. Germline V gives CDR1 SGDLS, CDR2 YYNGEE. V dropped 0 bases and J dropped 14; count of bases not matched to a gene: 8. CDR3 bases: TGTGCCAGCAGCGTAGACGTGACAGGGGGATTGACCTTC. Translating gives CASSVDVTGGLTF.

This rearrangement joins TRBV7-3 to TRBJ2-1, with 9 nucleotides matching TRBD2. CDR1 SGHTA and CDR2 FQGTGA come from the germline V gene. The J segment lost 9 bases and the V segment lost 5 bases, leaving 11 bases of the junction unmatched. The CDR3 has 15 amino acids. The CDR3 DNA sequence: TGTGCCAGCAGCCTAATGGCTAGCGGGATAGGTGAGCAGTTCTTC. It translates to CASSLMASGIGEQFF.

The chain uses TRBV25-1 and TRBJ1-5; maybe TRBD1 (6 bases). Germline V gene lookup returns CDR1 MGHDK and CDR2 SYGVNS. This CDR3 has 15 residues. V lost 3 bases and J 4 bases, leaving 13 bases between the germline ends. CDR3 loop: CASSDLGGPNQPQHF. CDR3 sequence (DNA): TGTGCCAGCAGTGATTTGGGGGGGCCTAATCAGCCCCAGCATTTT.

This clone has a handful of counts. The chain joins TRBV12-3 or TRBV12-4 to TRBJ2-7; perhaps TRBD1 as D (6 bases). The CDR3 consists of 13 residues. Trimming took 4 bases from V and 9 from J, leaving 16 bases between them. DNA for the CDR3: TGTGCCAGCAGTTCCACATCAGGGGTGGCGCAGTACTTC. Its translation is CASSSTSGVAQYF.

The V and J genes are TRBV18 and TRBJ2-1; 8 bases line up with TRBD1. CDR1 KGHSH and CDR2 LQKENI come from the germline V gene. CDR3 length: 12 residues. Trimming took 4 bases from V and 7 from J; bases not matched to a gene: 0. CDR3 nucleotides: TGTGCCAGCTCACACAGGGGGAATGAGCAGTTCTTC. Protein product: CASSHRGNEQFF.

This rearrangement joins TRBV9 to TRBJ2-1; D is possibly TRBD2 (6 bases). Germline lookup yields CDR1 SGDLS and CDR2 YYNGEE. The CDR3 loop spans 16 amino acids. The ends were cut back, 0 bases at V and 7 bases at J, with 17 bases in the middle. The CDR3 region has the DNA TGTGCCAGCAGCGTAGAGGGGTGGGGACTTAGGAATGAGCAGTTCTTC. This codes for CASSVEGWGLRNEQFF.

The chain uses TRBV28 and TRBJ1-4; no clear D gene. CDR3 length equals 15 residues. Germline V lookup: CDR1 MDHEN, CDR2 SYDVKM. V was trimmed by 5 bases and J by 4 bases, leaving 14 bases between them. Written as DNA, the CDR3 is TGTGCCAGCAGTCCCCTCGGGTCAGTTAATGAAAAACTGTTTTTT. Its protein product is CASSPLGSVNEKLFF.

V and J are TRBV28 and TRBJ1-1; D gene unclear. Looked up from germline, CDR1 is MDHEN and CDR2 is SYDVKM. CDR3 length: 14 amino acids. The V and J ends lost 2 bases and 1 base respectively, with 8 bases between them. The CDR3 protein is CASSLGRGNTEAFF. The CDR3 DNA reads as TGTGCCAGCAGTTTAGGCAGAGGGAACACTGAAGCTTTCTTT.

This clone was seen once. In nucleotides, the CDR3 is TGTGCCAGCAGCCTCCGCCCAGCGGCGGAAATAGCTTTCAATGAGCAGTTCTTC. As protein: CASSLRPAAEIAFNEQFF. The V call is TRBV7-2, the J call TRBJ2-1, with a possible D match to TRBD2 (5 bases). V lost 5 bases and J 6 bases, leaving 26 bases between the germline ends. In germline, CDR1 is SGHTA, CDR2 FQGNSA. This CDR3 contains 18 residues. Drawing the rest from reference TRBV7-2 and TRBJ2-1, the complete variable domain is GAGVSQSPSNKVTEKGKDVELRCDPISGHTALYWYRQSLGQGLEFLIYFQGNSAPDKSGLPSDRFSAERTGGSVSTLTIQRTQQEDSAVYLCASSLRPAAEIAFNEQFFGPGTRLTVL.

This clone showed up just once. The chain combines TRBV5-1 with TRBJ2-1, with TRBD2 identical over 14 bases. The length of the CDR3 is 16 residues. The trim removed 0 bases at V and 10 bases at J, leaving 6 bases unmatched. Per the germline V gene, CDR1 is SGHRS and CDR2 is YFSETQ. The CDR3 reads CASSLAGTSGSSEQFF. CDR3 sequence (DNA): TGCGCCAGCAGCTTGGCCGGGACTAGCGGGAGTAGCGAGCAGTTCTTC.